This entry describes one T cell receptor (beta chain). Time point defined: pre-treatment baseline. Blood was drawn before treatment and at week 3 after checkpoint blockade. The data are from a study of blood T cell dynamics during melanoma immunotherapy. Across the study: Metastatic melanoma patients received first-line pembrolizumab or nivolumab plus ipilimumab.

Every bulk PBMC sample received the same 350 ng of DNA. TCRdb's copy holds only in-frame clones and misses some; the assay was immunoSEQ multiplex PCR. The data show about 9,700 clones, more than 85% seen once. Germline V CDR1 and CDR2: MGHDK, SYGVNS. Trimming removed 5 bases from V and 5 bases from J; junction bases left unmatched: 8. This CDR3 has 15 amino acids. The sequence was obtained from a human donor with melanoma. Material: blood, obtained from a patient treated with checkpoint blockade. The chain couples TRBV25-1 to TRBJ2-5; 10 positions match TRBD1. CDR3 amino acids: CASSPPTGGLETQYF. CDR3 in DNA: TGTGCCAGCAGTCCACCGACAGGGGGCTTGGAGACCCAGTACTTC.